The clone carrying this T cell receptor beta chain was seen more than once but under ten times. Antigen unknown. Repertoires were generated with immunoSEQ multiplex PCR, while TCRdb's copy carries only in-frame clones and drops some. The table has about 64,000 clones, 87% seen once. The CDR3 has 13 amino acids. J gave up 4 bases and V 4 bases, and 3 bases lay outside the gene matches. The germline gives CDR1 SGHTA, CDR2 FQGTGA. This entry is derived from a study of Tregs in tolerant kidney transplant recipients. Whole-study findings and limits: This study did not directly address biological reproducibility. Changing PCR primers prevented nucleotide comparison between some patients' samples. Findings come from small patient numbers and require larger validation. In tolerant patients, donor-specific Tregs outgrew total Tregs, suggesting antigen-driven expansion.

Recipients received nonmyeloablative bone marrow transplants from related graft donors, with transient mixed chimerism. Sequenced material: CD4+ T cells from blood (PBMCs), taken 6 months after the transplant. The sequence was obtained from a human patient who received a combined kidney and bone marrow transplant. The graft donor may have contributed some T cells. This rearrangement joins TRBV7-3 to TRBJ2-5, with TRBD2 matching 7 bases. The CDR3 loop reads CASSYGLGETQYF. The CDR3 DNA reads TGTGCCAGCAGCTACGGACTAGGAGAGACCCAGTACTTC.